The sequence of this T cell receptor beta chain was determined in a study of cytomegalovirus exposure and HLA in healthy donors. Background on the study: Most donors, around 81% of a few hundred genotyped, fell in the Caucasian-associated ancestry cluster.

Of note for this clone: Its specificity is not known.

Study findings and constraints: Analyses of presence and absence presupposed an approximately uniform sequencing depth across donors. V segments that were indistinguishable, TRBV6-2 and TRBV6-3 among them, were omitted from analysis.

The PCR made use of 60 Vbeta and 13 Jbeta primers. Libraries were prepared by immunoSEQ multiplex PCR; TCRdb keeps only in-frame clonotypes and omits some of them. The repertoire holds around 99,000 clones, with under 85% as singletons. The length of the CDR3 is 15 residues. V was clipped by 1 base and J by 0 bases, with 9 bases between them. The V gene's germline CDR1 is SGHTA and CDR2 FQGNSA. This receptor was obtained from a man in his fifties or sixties in good health and CMV-seropositive. Sequenced: PBMCs. The chain joins TRBV7-2 to TRBJ1-1; the D is unclear. CDR3: CASSLVAGMNTEAFF. CDR3 bases: TGTGCCAGCAGCTTAGTGGCGGGGATGAACACTGAAGCTTTCTTT.